A single T cell receptor beta chain is shown here with its context. The sample holds a few counts of this clone. No cognate antigen has been identified for it. Qualities for individual bases were not recorded, and no much larger clone is one base off. The record originates from a study of siplizumab effects on memory and regulatory T cells (dated by TCRdb to between 2018 and 2021). Regarding the complete study: The effect of the anti-CD2 antibody siplizumab on alloreactive T-cell subsets was examined in allogeneic mixed lymphocyte reactions constructed from human PBMCs. What the work shows at the level of the full study, not this receptor alone: Sequences below about 10^-5 frequency were poorly captured, so only a minor fraction of alloreactive clones could be mapped to unstimulated subsets. In reactions with siplizumab, an average of roughly 70% of mappable alloreactive CD4+ clones were Treg-derived, compared with 25% to 30% in control reactions. The cumulative frequency of alloreactive sequences traceable to unstimulated CD4+ memory T cells was significantly reduced by siplizumab. About 75-97% of proliferating CD4+ or CD8+ clones could not be given a naive or memory phenotype. Whether proliferating Tregs from siplizumab cultures actually had suppressive function was not functionally confirmed. Compared with memory T cells, unstimulated naive T cells appeared more diverse, and naive cells seemed to make a substantial contribution to the alloresponse.

The germline V gene (reference sequence) supplies CDR1 LNHNV and CDR2 YYDKDF. Compared with germline, V lacks 2 bases and J lacks 0 bases; bases without a gene match: 9. From cysteine to phenylalanine, the CDR3 is 19 amino acids long. Only the CDR3 part of the read is kept: 57 bases, read in frame from the first base. TCRbeta CDR3 sequencing was performed on sorted unstimulated T cells and on proliferating T cells recovered from mixed lymphocyte reactions. Fresh whole blood from 9 to 11 HLA-typed healthy donors was used to isolate PBMCs. Library method: the immunoSEQ multiplex PCR assay. Around 92,000 TCR templates per sample were assayed by the deep sequencing platform. Genomic DNA extracted from sorted T cells was used for TCRbeta CDR3 sequencing. The authors' analysis ran thus. The R programming language was used for clonal analysis of TCRbeta CDR3 data. Unstimulated samples were compared with post-reaction CFSE-low samples to define alloreactive CD4+ and CD8+ clones. Alloreactive CD4+ clones were assigned to regulatory or non-regulatory origin by matching sequences to sorted unstimulated Treg and non-Treg repertoires. The immuneACCESS repertoire file appears here via TCRdb, limited to in-frame rearrangements. These files lack a portion of the clones; in checked studies, under half of the deficit traces to unresolved V genes, and the cause of the others is not known. That table is the source of V, J and clone size, and D and trimming were worked out from the DNA. The sample table records approximately 75,000 clones; 93% of these occur just once. Approximately 5.3% of the sample rests with the top ten.

The receptor chain draws on TRBV15 and TRBJ2-3; 12 of the junction bases match TRBD2. The sequenced material came from CD8+ T cells sorted from blood. This clonotype originated in a human donor in good health. The sequenced DNA is TGTGCCACCAGCAGACCCACTAGCGGGGGGCCTTTGAGCACAGATACGCAGTATTTT. The resulting protein is CATSRPTSGGPLSTDTQYF.